This section outlines one TCR beta chain sequence together with its context. This entry comes from a study of cytomegalovirus exposure and HLA in healthy donors. Primers included in the PCR were 60 Vbeta and 13 Jbeta primers. Some clones are missing from TCRdb's copy, which holds only in-frame ones; the method was immunoSEQ multiplex PCR. Here the sample spans 120,000 or so clones, 74% being singletons. The CDR3 totals 17 residues. The source is a woman aged 50 to 65 in good health and CMV-seropositive. Input material: PBMCs. The V and J genes are TRBV21-1 and TRBJ1-4. TRBV21-1 is shown as a pseudogene. DNA of the CDR3: TGTGCCAGCAGCACACGGGACCTACGGGGAGGTAATGAAAAACTGTTTTTT. Its protein product is CASSTRDLRGGNEKLFF.